One sample yielded the 21 T cell receptor beta chains listed below, sequenced in a study of technical replicates of blood from several donors. TCRdb's copy holds only in-frame clones and misses some; the assay was immunoSEQ multiplex PCR. The sample lists about 79,000 clones; 85% to 95% were seen once. Sequences were obtained from T cells isolated from PBMCs. The receptors come from a human donor in good health.

The chain is built from TRBV4-1 and TRBJ2-7, with D possibly TRBD1 on 5 matching bases. The CDR3 totals 14 residues. The ends were cut back, 1 base at V and 0 bases at J, with 7 bases in the middle. Germline CDR1 MGHRA, CDR2 YSYEKL. CDR3 protein: CASSQGQYSYEQYF. The CDR3, as DNA: TGCGCCAGCAGCCAAGGACAGTACTCCTACGAGCAGTACTTC.

The chain carries TRBV4-1 and TRBJ1-1; D perhaps matches TRBD1 (6 bases). The CDR3 is 14 amino acids. Per germline, CDR1 MGHRA and CDR2 YSYEKL. V shed 6 bases and J shed 7 bases, with 18 bases lying between them. The CDR3 loop reads CASRREGGGGEAFF. The CDR3 DNA reads TGCGCCAGCAGGAGGGAGGGAGGGGGAGGTGAAGCTTTCTTT.

The rearrangement links TRBV11-2 to TRBJ1-3; the D gene is possibly TRBD1 (6 bases). Germline CDR1 and CDR2: SGHAT and FQNNGV. Deletions cut 7 bases from V and 0 bases from J, with 16 bases between. This CDR3 is 16 amino acids long. Here the CDR3 reads CASTTSGVLSGNTIYF. The DNA of the CDR3 is TGTGCCAGCACCACCTCAGGGGTGCTCTCTGGAAACACCATATATTTT.

The genes are TRBV10-2 and TRBJ2-7, with 15 bases fitting TRBD2. Germline V lookup: CDR1 WSHSY, CDR2 SAAADI. Trimming removed 5 bases from V and 7 bases from J; junction bases left unmatched: 9. The CDR3 is made up of 16 amino acids. The CDR3 here is CASSTGLAGGPGEQYF. The CDR3 coding sequence is TGCGCCAGCAGTACCGGACTAGCGGGAGGGCCGGGGGAGCAGTACTTC.

This chain links TRBV18 with TRBJ1-1, with 8 bases fitting TRBD1. Germline CDR1 KGHSH, CDR2 LQKENI. V was pared by 4 bases and J by 2 bases, with 6 bases of the junction left unmatched. This CDR3 is built from 15 residues. CDR3 DNA: TGTGCCAGCTCACAAACGGGACAGGCCAACACTGAAGCTTTCTTT. Translation: CASSQTGQANTEAFF.

This chain's CDR3 is CASQLVGDRSSGANVLTF. For the CDR3, the DNA is TGTGCCAGCCAGCTAGTAGGGGACAGGAGTTCTGGGGCCAACGTCCTGACTTTC. The chain employs TRBV19 and TRBJ2-6, with 8 bases fitting TRBD1. V gave up 9 bases and J gave up 1 base; unmatched junction bases: 14. Germline loops: CDR1 LNHDA, CDR2 SQIVND (reference sequence). There are 18 residues in the CDR3. The full variable domain, completed using reference TRBV19 and TRBJ2-6, is DGGITQSPKYLFRKEGQNVTLSCEQNLNHDAMYWYRQDPGQGLRLIYYSQIVNDFQKGDIAEGYSVSREKKESFPLTVTSAQKNPTAFYLCASQLVGDRSSGANVLTFGAGSRLTVL.

V usage is TRBV6-1 and J usage is TRBJ2-7, with D perhaps matching TRBD1 (6 bases). The CDR3 contains 13 residues. CDR1 is MNHNS, CDR2 SASEGT, per germline. Trimming left V 4 bases short and J 5 bases short, with 12 bases between. CDR3 bases: TGTGCCAGCAGTGTTAACAGGGCCCACGAGCAGTACTTC. It yields the protein CASSVNRAHEQYF.

V usage is TRBV6-1 and J usage is TRBJ2-7; perhaps TRBD1 as D (6 bases). This CDR3 contains 15 residues. The ends were cut back, 4 bases at V and 3 bases at J, with 16 bases in the middle. The V gene's germline CDR1 is MNHNS and CDR2 SASEGT. The CDR3: CASSGVPGQGYEQYF. The CDR3 DNA follows: TGTGCCAGCAGTGGAGTCCCGGGACAAGGCTACGAGCAGTACTTC.

This rearrangement joins TRBV19 to TRBJ1-5; no clear D. CDR3 length: 12 amino acids. Germline loops: CDR1 LNHDA, CDR2 SQIVND (reference sequence). Trimming took 7 bases from V and 3 from J, leaving 7 bases between them. The CDR3 spells CASTGYNQPQHF. The CDR3 region has the DNA TGTGCCAGTACAGGTTACAATCAGCCCCAGCATTTT.

This chain uses TRBV30 with TRBJ2-7, with D perhaps matching TRBD1 (5 bases). The V end lost 2 bases, the J end lost 5 bases, and 7 bases lay between the germline ends. Germline V gene lookup returns CDR1 GTSNPN and CDR2 SVGIG (reference sequence). The CDR3 is made up of 11 amino acids. The CDR3 DNA sequence: TGTGCCTGGAGTCCCAGGGACGAGCAGTACTTC. Protein: CAWSPRDEQYF.

V usage is TRBV6-1 and J usage is TRBJ2-7; D perhaps matches TRBD1 (5 bases). CDR1 MNHNS and CDR2 SASEGT come from the germline V gene. The CDR3 runs 12 residues. With 7 bases removed from V and 2 bases from J, the gap between germline ends came to 9 bases. The CDR3 DNA sequence: TGTGCCAGCACCGACAGTACCTACGAGCAGTACTTC. Amino acids: CASTDSTYEQYF.

The V gene is TRBV5-8, the J gene TRBJ2-7, with 10 bases fitting TRBD2. J gave up 3 bases and V 4 bases, and 4 bases lay outside the gene matches. Germline V gives CDR1 SGHTS, CDR2 YDEGEE. This CDR3 has 14 residues. CDR3 nucleotides: TGTGCCAGCAGCCAGCGGGAGGGTCACTACGAGCAGTACTTC. Protein product: CASSQREGHYEQYF.

This chain's CDR3 is CASSPKTGLYGYTF. The CDR3, as DNA: TGTGCCAGCAGCCCAAAGACTGGCCTCTATGGCTACACCTTC. The chain employs TRBV2 and TRBJ1-2; D not resolved. Deletions cut 6 bases from V and 4 bases from J, with 15 bases between. CDR3 length: 14 amino acids. Per germline, CDR1 SNHLY and CDR2 FYNNEI.

This chain connects TRBV29-1 to TRBJ1-1, with D possibly being TRBD1 (6 bases). V gave up 3 bases and J gave up 1 base, with 9 bases separating them. Germline loops: CDR1 SQVTM, CDR2 ANQGSEA. This CDR3 spans 13 amino acids. This CDR3 reads CSVDPTGNTEAFF. CDR3 nucleotide sequence: TGCAGCGTTGATCCGACAGGGAACACTGAAGCTTTCTTT.

The chain links TRBV6-5 to TRBJ1-2, with TRBD1 matching 10 bases. The V gene's germline CDR1 is MNHEY and CDR2 SVGAGI. This CDR3 has 15 residues. The V gene end was trimmed by 6 bases and the J gene end by 4 bases; junction bases not matched to a gene: 8. CDR3: CASSPPGQGIYGYTF. The CDR3 bases are TGTGCCAGCAGCCCTCCGGGACAGGGGATCTATGGCTACACCTTC.

V usage is TRBV2 and J usage is TRBJ1-6; tentatively, D is TRBD1 (6 bases). V gave up 4 bases and J gave up 0 bases, with 7 bases separating them. The germline CDR1 and CDR2 sequences are SNHLY and FYNNEI. The CDR3 length is 15 residues. The CDR3 bases are TGTGCCAGCAGTGGCAGGGGCTCCTATAATTCACCCCTCCACTTT. This sequence encodes CASSGRGSYNSPLHF.

This rearrangement joins TRBV30 to TRBJ2-6, with TRBD2 as a possible D gene (6 bases). CDR3 size: 19 residues. V lost 1 base and J 0 bases, leaving 19 bases between the germline ends. In germline, CDR1 is GTSNPN, CDR2 SVGIG (reference sequence). The CDR3, as DNA: TGTGCCTGGAGTGACCATGGGGGGACCCAGAGCTCTGGGGCCAACGTCCTGACTTTC. Translation: CAWSDHGGTQSSGANVLTF.

The rearrangement links TRBV30 to TRBJ2-3; 7 bases match TRBD1. The CDR3 extends over 13 amino acids. Germline V CDR1 and CDR2: GTSNPN, SVGIG (reference sequence). Trimming removed 1 base from V and 4 bases from J; junction bases left unmatched: 2. CDR3 sequence reads: CAWSGQGADTQYF. The DNA for the CDR3 is TGTGCCTGGAGTGGACAGGGTGCAGATACGCAGTATTTT.

This clone was counted a single time. The chain carries TRBV6-5 and TRBJ1-1; no definite D call. The CDR3 contains 12 residues. Germline V gene sequence: CDR1 MNHEY, CDR2 SVGAGI. Trimming took 7 bases from V and 2 from J, leaving 8 bases between them. The CDR3 DNA follows: TGTGCCAGCATGGGCGTCAACACTGAAGCTTTCTTT. This sequence encodes CASMGVNTEAFF.

The chain carries TRBV9 and TRBJ1-1; no firm D call. The CDR3 runs 13 residues. Trimming left V 3 bases short and J 1 base short, with 7 bases between. Germline CDR1 SGDLS, CDR2 YYNGEE. CDR3 sequence: CASSGQWNTEAFF. The CDR3 DNA reads TGTGCCAGCAGCGGCCAGTGGAACACTGAAGCTTTCTTT.

The chain combines TRBV7-9 with TRBJ2-1, with 8 bases that match TRBD2. The CDR3 spans 13 residues. CDR1 is SEHNR and CDR2 is FQNEAQ in the germline V gene (reference sequence). The ends lost 5 bases at V and 5 bases at J; junction bases unmatched: 2. The DNA for the CDR3 is TGTGCCAGCAGCACCGGGAGGGACAATGAGCAGTTCTTC. It encodes CASSTGRDNEQFF.